One T cell receptor beta chain is described in this entry. Its target is not known. This record comes from a study of blood T cells in healthy people across ages. Study-level background: The template switching approach captured approximately one barcoded beta molecule for every two T cells. The study, taken as a whole, reports: Long-lived donors carried more naive CD4+ cells and greater diversity than aged donors.

There were healthy Caucasian individuals from Russia, aged roughly 6 to 95, serving as donors. Sample-barcoded 5' priming and a J-beta primer mix drove a second PCR of roughly 7 to 11 cycles. MiXCR, run by TCRdb on the 5' RACE reads, gives a single entry per CDR3 protein. The sample lists 1 million or so distinct CDR3 sequences, almost 25% occurring once. This CDR3 region has 16 residues. V lost 2 bases and J 2 bases, leaving 15 bases between the germline ends. Germline CDR1 and CDR2: SGHTA and FQGNSA. Separately, the same data were catalogued under a study of T cells of mothers and their children. As that study records: When the second PCR was run, its M1S primer added sample barcodes and 2-4 random nucleotides.

Sequencing was performed on blood. This chain uses TRBV7-2 with TRBJ2-5; D gene uncertain. The clonotype comes from a girl aged 2 to 9 in good health. The CDR3 DNA reads TGTGCCAGCAGCTTAATGTCAGTGCCGAGTCAAGAGACCCAGTACTTC. Translation gives CASSLMSVPSQETQYF.